This T cell receptor (beta chain) comes out of a study of blood T cell repertoires in COVID-19. As for the study in general: Sites across the United States, Italy and Spain contributed samples from acute and convalescent COVID-19. From T cells, B-cell-depleted T cells, or PBMCs came the material, which was cDNA or gDNA.

Germline values: CDR1 SGHTA, CDR2 FQGNSA. This CDR3 spans 19 amino acids. After removal of 4 bases from V and 1 base from J, the junction contained 9 bases not matched to a gene. Original methodology: Amplifying reference gene primers gave estimates of nucleated cell counts. Profiling relied on immunoSEQ multiplex PCR, and the TCRdb table lists in-frame clones only, not all of them. The DNA gave D and trimming, while V, J and clone size come from that table. This repertoire shows 80,000 to 95,000 clones, roughly 76% found once; its top ten account for about 4%. This receptor was taken from a woman in her forties or fifties with acute or convalescent COVID-19. The sample was peripheral blood. This chain links TRBV7-2 with TRBJ2-2; 13 bases map to TRBD2. CDR3 sequence reads: CASSWFITSGGVNTGELFF. DNA for the CDR3: TGTGCCAGCAGCTGGTTTATTACTAGCGGGGGGGTGAACACCGGGGAGCTGTTTTTT.